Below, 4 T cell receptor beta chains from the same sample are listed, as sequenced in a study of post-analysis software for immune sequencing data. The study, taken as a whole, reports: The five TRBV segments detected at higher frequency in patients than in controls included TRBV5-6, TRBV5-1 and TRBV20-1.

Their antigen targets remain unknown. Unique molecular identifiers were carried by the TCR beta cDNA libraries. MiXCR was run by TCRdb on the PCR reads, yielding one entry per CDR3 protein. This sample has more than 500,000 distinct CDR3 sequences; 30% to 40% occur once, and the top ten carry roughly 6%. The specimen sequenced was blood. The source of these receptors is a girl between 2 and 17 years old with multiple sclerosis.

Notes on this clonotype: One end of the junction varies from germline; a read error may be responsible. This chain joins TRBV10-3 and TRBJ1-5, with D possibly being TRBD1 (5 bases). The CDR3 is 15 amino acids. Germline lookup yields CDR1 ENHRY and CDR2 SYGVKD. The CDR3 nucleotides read TGTGCCATCTCCGGGGCCGGCAGTTTCAATCGGCCCCAGCATTTT. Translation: CAISGAGSFNRPQHF.

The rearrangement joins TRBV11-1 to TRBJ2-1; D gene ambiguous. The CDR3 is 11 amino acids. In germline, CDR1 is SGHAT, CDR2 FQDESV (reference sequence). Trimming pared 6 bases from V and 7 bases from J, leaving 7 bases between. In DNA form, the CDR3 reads TGTGCCAGCAGGTGCTTGAATGAGCAGTTCTTC. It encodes CASRCLNEQFF.

The DNA of the CDR3 is TGTGCCAGCAGCACGACAGGGCCAGAGACCCAGTACTTC. Protein: CASSTTGPETQYF. The chain combines TRBV6-1 with TRBJ2-5; TRBD1 matches 7 bases. V lost 6 bases and J lost 4; bases outside the gene matches: 5. Germline V gene sequence: CDR1 MNHNS, CDR2 SASEGT. The CDR3 consists of 13 residues.

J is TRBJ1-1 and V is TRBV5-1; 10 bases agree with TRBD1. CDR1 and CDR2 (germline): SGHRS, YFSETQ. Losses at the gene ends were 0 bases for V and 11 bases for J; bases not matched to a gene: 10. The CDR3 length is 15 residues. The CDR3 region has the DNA TGCGCCAGCAGCTTGGGACAGGGGGCGGAGAGAGACGCTTTCTTT. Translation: CASSLGQGAERDAFF. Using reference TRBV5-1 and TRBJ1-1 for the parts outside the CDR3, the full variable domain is KAGVTQTPRYLIKTRGQQVTLSCSPISGHRSVSWYQQTPGQGLQFLFEYFSETQRNKGNFPGRFSGRQFSNSRSEMNVSTLELGDSALYLCASSLGQGAERDAFFGQGTRLTVV.